This T cell receptor beta chain stems from a study of T cell responses to AZD1222 COVID-19 vaccine. As regards this clone: What it binds is not known.

Produced via immunoSEQ multiplex PCR; TCRdb's table is partial and in-frame only. Seen here are about 91,000 clones, approximately 90% observed once, and the top ten hold about 3.4%. Overall study results and limits: Nearly half of spike-specific TCRs reportedly go after variant regions that carry no mutations. Two doses of AZD1222 preceded a rise in Spike-specific TCR breadth and depth. Donors were mostly white British, more females; clonal diversity possibly underestimated. Across spike, vaccine-associated CD4 TCRs were found, dominant at 160-218 and 743-854.

The J segment lost 6 bases and the V segment lost 0 bases, leaving 6 bases of the junction unmatched. This CDR3 is 17 amino acids long. The germline V gene encodes CDR1 LGHDT and CDR2 YNNKEL (reference sequence). The genes are TRBV3-1 (or the pseudogene TRBV3-2) and TRBJ1-6, with 9 bases identical to TRBD1. The source was peripheral blood, collected 28 days after the second AZD1222 dose. This TCR came from an adult who received the AZD1222 COVID-19 vaccine. CDR3: CASSQDRGQGGNSPLHF. CDR3 sequence (DNA): TGTGCCAGCAGCCAAGATCGGGGACAGGGAGGTAATTCACCCCTCCACTTT.